One T cell receptor (beta chain) is described in this entry. In this sample, this clone turned up once. There is no known antigen for this receptor. Base qualities were left out, and no much larger clone turns up one base away. V is cut back by 4 bases and J by 5 bases, with 12 bases in the junction unmatched. There are 16 amino acids in the CDR3, from cysteine to phenylalanine inclusive. Left in the record is the CDR3 DNA by itself, 48 bases read in frame from the first base. The germline V gene specifies SGHRS as CDR1 and YFSETQ as CDR2. This entry comes from a study of shared T cell receptors in the human thymus (dated by TCRdb to the early 2020s). Turning to the overall study: The study examined how the human thymus generates shared, self-reactive T-cell receptor alpha chains.

Libraries came from the immunoSEQ multiplex PCR assay. The immuneACCESS repertoire file appears here via TCRdb, limited to in-frame rearrangements. These files lack a portion of the clones; in checked studies, under half of the deficit traces to unresolved V genes, and the cause of the others is not known. Within this sample are more than 550,000 clones, with around 87% of them counted one time only. 0.009% to 0.0095% of the sample comes from the top ten. These data were likewise used in another study, on human thymus T cells. The second study also describes: In Finland, the donors were immunologically healthy infants who were having open corrective cardiac surgery for congenital heart defects. Thymus tissue was obtained as surgical resects removed during corrective cardiac surgery. Both the thymic and the peripheral blood repertoires appeared to show biased V and J gene segment usage. Highly overlapping thymic TCR repertoires among unrelated individuals were reported in the related research. TCR alpha and beta repertoires from roughly eight infant thymus samples and a few related peripheral blood samples were characterized in the study. Donor ages ranging from about 7 to 244 days were recorded, and a handful of male and a couple of female infants were included in the cohort. After being mechanically released from the tissue, thymocytes were kept at -70 degrees C in pellets of about 9.5-30 million cells. A QIAsymphony instrument was used to extract genomic DNA from the frozen cell pellets. The immunoSEQ multiplex PCR assay was used to amplify the TCRB and TCRAD loci from a standardized amount of quality-controlled genomic DNA. Amplicons spanned the V(D)J region at a length sufficient to cover the CDR3 and identify V and J genes. The commercial immunoSEQ service was used to sequence amplicons on an Illumina platform. Primer bias and sequencing errors were corrected using previously described methods, and TCRAD and TCRB definitions followed the IMGT database. Analysis of the repertoires was done with immunoSEQ Analyzer 3.0 and VDJTools and included basic statistics, V/J segment usage, diversity estimates, rarefaction and pairwise overlap. Diversity was estimated using the Chao1, ChaoE, Efron-Thisted, Shannon and inverse Simpson indices, and was also estimated on datasets down-sampled to the size of the smallest sample. Repertoire overlap was assessed by strict matching of CDR3 nucleotide sequence, V gene and J gene, and clustering was done by Jaccard-based multidimensional scaling. On average, thymus samples yielded about 810,000 unique TCRB clonotypes, whereas blood samples yielded about 84,000.

The source material was thymocytes. The receptor was derived from a boy under two years old with a congenital heart defect. Donor details come from another sample of the same person, matched by shared clones. The chain is assembled from TRBV5-1 and TRBJ2-1; 7 bases in the junction line up with TRBD2. The sequenced DNA: TGCGCCAGCAGCGTTCAGACTAGCTCTCTGGACAATGAGCAGTTCTTC. Translated, it reads CASSVQTSSLDNEQFF. Outside the CDR3, residues come from the reference TRBV5-1 and TRBJ2-1 proteins, so the full variable domain is: KAGVTQTPRYLIKTRGQQVTLSCSPISGHRSVSWYQQTPGQGLQFLFEYFSETQRNKGNFPGRFSGRQFSNSRSEMNVSTLELGDSALYLCASSVQTSSLDNEQFFGPGTRLTVL.